This is a list of T cell receptor beta chains from one sample in a study of follicular helper T cells after annual influenza vaccination. Sequencing used immunoSEQ multiplex PCR; TCRdb keeps in-frame clones, though not all of them. The sample carries about 10,000 clones, about 86% recorded once. The sample in question was CXCR5- memory CD4+ T cells sorted from blood, obtained 7 days after influenza vaccination. These receptors were obtained from an adult who received the influenza vaccine. Both conserved end residues are part of each CDR3. Each record gives: V gene, clone size, J gene, D gene, CDR3 protein, CDR3 DNA. D genes are given only for firm matches. Not all rows give a size; the values are once, few, many and, for expanded clones, a class.

TRBV5-1,NA,TRBJ1-5,NA,CASSLAGDQPQHF,TGCGCCAGCAGCTTGGCCGGTGATCAGCCCCAGCATTTT
TRBV29-1,once,TRBJ2-2,TRBD1,CSVGDSPNTGELFF,TGCAGCGTTGGGGACAGCCCAAACACCGGGGAGCTGTTTTTT
TRBV28,NA,TRBJ2-1,NA,CASSFGYNEQFF,TGTGCCAGCAGTTTCGGGTACAATGAGCAGTTCTTC
TRBV18,NA,TRBJ2-7,NA,CASSPPYPGDEQYF,TGTGCCAGCTCACCACCGTACCCGGGGGACGAGCAGTACTTC
TRBV2,NA,TRBJ1-5,NA,CASHYTGQQPQHF,TGTGCCAGCCACTATACAGGGCAGCAGCCCCAGCATTTT
TRBV11-2,NA,TRBJ1-1,NA,CASSLVGSSTEAFF,TGTGCCAGCAGCTTAGTAGGGAGTAGCACTGAAGCTTTCTTT
TRBV7-9,NA,TRBJ1-2,NA,CASSLNGVAGHGYTF,TGTGCCAGCAGCTTAAATGGGGTAGCGGGCCATGGCTACACCTTC
TRBV4-1,NA,TRBJ2-7,TRBD1,CASSLERSGTEYSYEQYF,TGCGCCAGCAGCCTAGAGAGGTCGGGGACAGAATACTCCTACGAGCAGTACTTC
TRBV9,NA,TRBJ2-1,TRBD1,CASSPRDSSYNEQFF,TGTGCCAGCAGCCCCCGGGACAGCTCCTACAATGAGCAGTTCTTC
TRBV9,NA,TRBJ1-1,TRBD1,CASSAYRGLEGTEAFF,TGTGCCAGCAGCGCTTACAGGGGGCTCGAAGGGACTGAAGCTTTCTTT
TRBV6-6,NA,TRBJ2-5,NA,CASSYSVGETQYF,TGTGCCAGCAGTTACTCTGTGGGGGAGACCCAGTACTTC
TRBV18,NA,TRBJ2-1,NA,CASSQRQTAQEQFF,TGTGCCAGCTCACAACGACAGACAGCGCAGGAGCAGTTCTTC
TRBV2,NA,TRBJ1-2,NA,CASSDNQVDYGYTF,TGTGCCAGCAGTGACAACCAGGTGGACTATGGCTACACCTTC
TRBV25-1,NA,TRBJ1-4,TRBD1,CASSEDRTTNEKLFF,TGTGCCAGCAGTGAGGACAGGACAACTAATGAAAAACTGTTTTTT
TRBV28,once,TRBJ1-1,NA,CASSPPRGMNTEAFF,TGTGCCAGCAGCCCGCCAAGGGGGATGAACACTGAAGCTTTCTTT
TRBV6-6,NA,TRBJ1-4,NA,CASIALKGEKLFF,TGTGCCAGCATCGCCTTGAAGGGAGAAAAACTGTTTTTT
TRBV19,NA,TRBJ1-2,NA,CASSIGYQKPSF,TGTGCCAGTAGTATTGGTTACCAAAAACCTTCCTTC
TRBV4-3,NA,TRBJ2-3,NA,CASSQDGAGDTQYF,TGCGCCAGCAGCCAAGACGGGGCAGGGGATACGCAGTATTTT
TRBV18,NA,TRBJ2-1,NA,CASSPQEGMKHNEQFF,TGTGCCAGCTCACCCCAGGAGGGGATGAAGCACAATGAGCAGTTCTTC
TRBV6-1,NA,TRBJ1-3,NA,CASSLQGGSGNTIYF,TGTGCCAGCAGTTTACAGGGCGGCTCTGGAAACACCATATATTTT
TRBV11-3,NA,TRBJ1-1,NA,CASSLAGNTEAFF,TGTGCCAGCAGCTTAGCCGGTAACACTGAAGCTTTCTTT
TRBV19,few,TRBJ1-2,TRBD1,CASSAPGQANSGYTF,TGTGCCAGTAGTGCCCCGGGACAGGCGAATTCTGGCTACACCTTC
TRBV5-1,NA,TRBJ1-4,NA,CASSLEGAREKLFF,TGCGCCAGCAGCTTGGAAGGTGCCCGGGAAAAACTGTTTTTT
TRBV5-1,NA,TRBJ2-7,NA,CASSGADWQQYF,TGCGCCAGCAGCGGGGCGGATTGGCAGCAGTACTTC
TRBV7-2,NA,TRBJ1-1,NA,CASVRPNTEAFF,TGTGCCAGCGTCCGGCCGAACACTGAAGCTTTCTTT
TRBV27,NA,TRBJ2-1,TRBD2,CASSFRGTSGSYSYNEQFF,TGTGCCAGCAGTTTTCGAGGGACTAGCGGGAGTTACTCCTACAATGAGCAGTTCTTC
TRBV28,NA,TRBJ1-1,TRBD1,CATARRQGIEAFF,TGTGCCACCGCAAGAAGACAGGGGATTGAAGCTTTCTTT
TRBV5-6,NA,TRBJ2-1,TRBD1,CASSRPGTGVDNEQFF,TGTGCCAGCAGCCGTCCCGGGACAGGGGTGGACAATGAGCAGTTCTTC
TRBV19,NA,TRBJ1-2,NA,CASTFDPTNYGYTF,TGTGCCAGTACCTTCGATCCCACAAACTATGGCTACACCTTC
TRBV9,few,TRBJ2-7,NA,CASSVGRDLSYEQYF,TGTGCCAGCAGCGTAGGGCGGGACCTCTCCTACGAGCAGTACTTC
TRBV11-3,NA,TRBJ2-1,TRBD2,CASSHTSGRAGYNEQFF,TGTGCCAGCAGCCACACTAGCGGGAGGGCCGGGTACAATGAGCAGTTCTTC
TRBV28,NA,TRBJ1-1,NA,CASTPAAGTPEAFF,TGTGCCAGCACGCCCGCGGCAGGCACCCCTGAAGCTTTCTTT
TRBV6-5,NA,TRBJ2-3,TRBD2,CASSLSGAFTDTQYF,TGTGCCAGCAGTCTTAGCGGGGCCTTCACAGATACGCAGTATTTT
TRBV12-5,NA,TRBJ2-2,TRBD1,CASGSGTGRAAGELFF,TGTGCTAGTGGTTCCGGGACAGGGAGGGCAGCCGGGGAGCTGTTTTTT
TRBV5-6,NA,TRBJ2-7,NA,CASSLTGNEQYF,TGTGCCAGCAGCTTGACAGGGAACGAGCAGTACTTC
TRBV6-6,NA,TRBJ2-3,TRBD2,CASSYYSGRGTDTQYF,TGTGCCAGCAGCTACTATAGCGGGAGAGGCACAGATACGCAGTATTTT
TRBV30,once,TRBJ2-2,TRBD1,CAWSARTGGTANTGELFF,TGTGCCTGGAGTGCAAGGACAGGGGGCACCGCGAACACCGGGGAGCTGTTTTTT
TRBV5-1,few,TRBJ2-7,TRBD1,CASSTQGQGAYEQYF,TGCGCCAGCAGCACACAGGGACAGGGAGCCTACGAGCAGTACTTC
TRBV19,NA,TRBJ2-3,NA,CASTPGSLGTDTQYF,TGTGCCAGTACCCCGGGCAGCCTGGGCACAGATACGCAGTATTTT
TRBV6-1,once,TRBJ1-4,NA,CASSEAPSNEKLFF,TGTGCCAGCAGTGAAGCTCCCTCTAATGAAAAACTGTTTTTT
TRBV19,NA,TRBJ2-1,TRBD2,CASRTSGFSDEQFF,TGTGCCAGTAGGACTAGCGGGTTTTCAGATGAGCAGTTCTTC
TRBV29-1,NA,TRBJ2-3,NA,CSVGDREPSTDTQYF,TGCAGCGTTGGGGACCGCGAACCTAGCACAGATACGCAGTATTTT
TRBV15,NA,TRBJ2-1,TRBD2,CATSRLRLAGYNEQFF,TGTGCCACCAGCAGACTCAGACTAGCGGGGTACAATGAGCAGTTCTTC
TRBV27,once,TRBJ1-1,TRBD1,CASLEDRDGTEAFF,TGTGCCAGCCTTGAAGACAGGGACGGCACTGAAGCTTTCTTT
TRBV5-6,NA,TRBJ1-2,NA,CASSSPPNQVGYTF,TGTGCCAGCAGTTCCCCCCCGAACCAGGTTGGCTACACCTTC
TRBV5-8,NA,TRBJ1-1,NA,CASSHPPDGEAFF,TGTGCCAGCAGCCACCCCCCGGACGGTGAAGCTTTCTTT
TRBV5-4,NA,TRBJ1-6,TRBD1,CASSSQQGINSPLHF,TGTGCCAGCAGCTCACAACAGGGGATTAATTCACCCCTCCACTTT
TRBV29-1,NA,TRBJ1-1,NA,CSVYRWDKNTEAFF,TGCAGCGTGTACCGATGGGACAAGAACACTGAAGCTTTCTTT
TRBV9,NA,TRBJ2-1,NA,CASSRTGSSYNEQFF,TGTGCCAGCAGCAGAACAGGGAGCTCCTACAATGAGCAGTTCTTC
TRBV18,NA,TRBJ2-3,NA,CASSPRSGTDTQYF,TGTGCCAGCTCACCACGGTCTGGGACAGATACGCAGTATTTT